This T cell receptor (beta chain) was observed in a study of T cells in Graves' hyperthyroidism and ophthalmopathy. Study-level results: Most clonotypes that expanded in the thyroid above 0.001 also showed up in blood. Ophthalmopathy and stable hyperthyroidism were told apart by a 13 V-J model.

About this clonotype itself: Its antigen is still unknown.

RNA transcripts yielded amplified TCR beta CDR3 regions. An initial round of RT-PCR targeting the TCR CDR3 relied on the HTBI primer set. TCRdb re-derived calls from the multiplex PCR reads in MiXCR, one entry per CDR3 protein. The sample holds roughly 800,000 distinct CDR3 sequences, roughly 40% seen once. The CDR3 has 15 amino acids. Germline lookup yields CDR1 SGHVS and CDR2 FQNEAQ. Trimming shortened V by 5 bases and J by 0 bases, and 11 bases separated the two germline ends. Clinical symptoms, serum thyroxine, TRAb, thyroid ultrasound and orbital computed tomography informed diagnoses. The PBMCs were sourced from fresh peripheral blood (around 9.3 ml).

This clonotype was sampled from a man aged 18 to 30 with Graves' hyperthyroidism. The J gene is TRBJ1-3, the V gene TRBV7-8, with D unclear. Sequences were obtained from blood. The CDR3 here is CASSRRAYSGNTIYF. As DNA, the CDR3 is TGTGCCAGCAGCAGGAGGGCCTACTCTGGAAACACCATATATTTT.